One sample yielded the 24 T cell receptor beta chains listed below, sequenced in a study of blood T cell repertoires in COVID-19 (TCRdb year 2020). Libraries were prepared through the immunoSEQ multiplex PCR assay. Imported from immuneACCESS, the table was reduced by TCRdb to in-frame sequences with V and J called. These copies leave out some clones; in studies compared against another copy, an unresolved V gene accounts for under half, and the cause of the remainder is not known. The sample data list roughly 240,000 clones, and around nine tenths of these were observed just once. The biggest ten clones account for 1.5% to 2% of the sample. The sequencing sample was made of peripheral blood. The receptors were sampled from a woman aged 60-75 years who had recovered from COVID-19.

The CDR3 is CASSLLQGLNEKLFF. DNA for the CDR3: TGTGCCAGCAGCTTGTTGCAGGGCCTTAATGAAAAACTGTTTTTT. V gene TRBV5-6 combines with J gene TRBJ1-4, with D possibly TRBD1 on 5 matching bases. The CDR3 length is 15 residues. V was shortened by 1 base and J by 4 bases, with 11 bases between the two germline ends. Germline CDR1 and CDR2: SGHDT and YYEEEE.

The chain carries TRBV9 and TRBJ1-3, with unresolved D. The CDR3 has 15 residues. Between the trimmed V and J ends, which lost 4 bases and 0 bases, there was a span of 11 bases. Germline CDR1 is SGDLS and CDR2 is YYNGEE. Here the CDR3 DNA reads TGTGCCAGCAGCCCAAGCCCAAACTCTGGAAACACCATATATTTT. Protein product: CASSPSPNSGNTIYF. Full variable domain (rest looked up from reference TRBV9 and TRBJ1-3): DSGVTQTPKHLITATGQRVTLRCSPRSGDLSVYWYQQSLDQGLQFLIQYYNGEERAKGNILERFSAQQFPDLHSELNLSSLELGDSALYFCASSPSPNSGNTIYFGEGSWLTVV.

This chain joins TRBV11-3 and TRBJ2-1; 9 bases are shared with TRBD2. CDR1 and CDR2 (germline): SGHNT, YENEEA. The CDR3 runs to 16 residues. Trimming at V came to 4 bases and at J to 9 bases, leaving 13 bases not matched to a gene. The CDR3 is CASSSRLAGGLGEQFF. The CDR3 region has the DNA TGTGCCAGCAGCTCCCGATTGGCGGGGGGGCTCGGTGAGCAGTTCTTC.

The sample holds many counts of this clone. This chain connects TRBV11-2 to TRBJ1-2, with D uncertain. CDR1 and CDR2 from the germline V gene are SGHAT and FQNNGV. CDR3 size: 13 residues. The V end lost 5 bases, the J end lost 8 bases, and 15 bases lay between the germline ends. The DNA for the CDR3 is TGTGCCAGCAGCGCTAGTGGTCCTATAGGCTACACCTTC. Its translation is CASSASGPIGYTF. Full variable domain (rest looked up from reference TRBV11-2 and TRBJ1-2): EAGVAQSPRYKIIEKRQSVAFWCNPISGHATLYWYQQILGQGPKLLIQFQNNGVVDDSQLPKDRFSAERLKGVDSTLKIQPAKLEDSAVYLCASSASGPIGYTFGSGTRLTVV.

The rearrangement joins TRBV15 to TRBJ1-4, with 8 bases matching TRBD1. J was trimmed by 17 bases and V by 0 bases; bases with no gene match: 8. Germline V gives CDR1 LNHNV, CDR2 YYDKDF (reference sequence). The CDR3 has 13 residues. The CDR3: CATSRETGDGGFF. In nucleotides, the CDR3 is TGTGCCACCAGCAGAGAGACAGGGGATGGGGGCTTTTTT.

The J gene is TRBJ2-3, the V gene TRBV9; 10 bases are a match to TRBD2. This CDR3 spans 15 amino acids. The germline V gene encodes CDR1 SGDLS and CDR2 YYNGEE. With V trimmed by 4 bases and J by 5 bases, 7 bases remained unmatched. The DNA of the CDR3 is TGTGCCAGCAGCCTTAGCGGGGGGCTGGGAGATACGCAGTATTTT. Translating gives CASSLSGGLGDTQYF. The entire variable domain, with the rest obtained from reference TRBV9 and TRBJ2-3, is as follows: DSGVTQTPKHLITATGQRVTLRCSPRSGDLSVYWYQQSLDQGLQFLIQYYNGEERAKGNILERFSAQQFPDLHSELNLSSLELGDSALYFCASSLSGGLGDTQYFGPGTRLTVL.

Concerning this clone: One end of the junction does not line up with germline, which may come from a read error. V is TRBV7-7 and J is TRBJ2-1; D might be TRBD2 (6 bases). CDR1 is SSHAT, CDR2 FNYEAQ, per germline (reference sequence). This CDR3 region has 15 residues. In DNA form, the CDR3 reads TGTGCTAGCAGCCAAGCGGGCGGGGATATCGATGAGCAGTTCTTC. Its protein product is CASSQAGGDIDEQFF.

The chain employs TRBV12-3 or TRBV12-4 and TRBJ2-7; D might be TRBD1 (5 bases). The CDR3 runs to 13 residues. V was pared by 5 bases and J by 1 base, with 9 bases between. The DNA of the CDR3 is TGTGCCAGCAGTGGGCAGGGATCCTACGAGCAGTACTTC. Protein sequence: CASSGQGSYEQYF.

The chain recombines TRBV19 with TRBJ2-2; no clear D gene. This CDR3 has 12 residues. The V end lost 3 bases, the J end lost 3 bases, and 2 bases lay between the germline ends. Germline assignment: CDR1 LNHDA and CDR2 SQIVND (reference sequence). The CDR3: CASSIYTGELFF. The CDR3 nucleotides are TGTGCCAGTAGTATCTACACCGGGGAGCTGTTTTTT. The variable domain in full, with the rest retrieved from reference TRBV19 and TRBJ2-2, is DGGITQSPKYLFRKEGQNVTLSCEQNLNHDAMYWYRQDPGQGLRLIYYSQIVNDFQKGDIAEGYSVSREKKESFPLTVTSAQKNPTAFYLCASSIYTGELFFGEGSRLTVL.

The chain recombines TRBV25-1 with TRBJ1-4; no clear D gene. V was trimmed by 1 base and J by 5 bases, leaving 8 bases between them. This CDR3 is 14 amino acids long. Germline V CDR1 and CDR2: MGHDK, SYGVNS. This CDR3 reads CASSEWGGNEKLFF. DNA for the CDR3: TGTGCCAGCAGTGAATGGGGAGGCAATGAAAAACTGTTTTTT.

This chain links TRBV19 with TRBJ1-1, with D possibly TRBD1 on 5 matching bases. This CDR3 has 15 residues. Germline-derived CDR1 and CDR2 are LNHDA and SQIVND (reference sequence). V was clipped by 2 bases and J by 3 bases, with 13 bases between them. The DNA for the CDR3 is TGTGCCAGTAGTATATCGACAGCGACCCACACTGAAGCTTTCTTT. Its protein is CASSISTATHTEAFF.

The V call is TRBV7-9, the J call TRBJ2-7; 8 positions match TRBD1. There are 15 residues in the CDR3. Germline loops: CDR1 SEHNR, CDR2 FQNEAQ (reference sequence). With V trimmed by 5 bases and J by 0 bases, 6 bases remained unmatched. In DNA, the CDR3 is TGTGCCAGCAGCGCAGGGGGCGCAAGCTCCTACGAGCAGTACTTC. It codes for CASSAGGASSYEQYF.

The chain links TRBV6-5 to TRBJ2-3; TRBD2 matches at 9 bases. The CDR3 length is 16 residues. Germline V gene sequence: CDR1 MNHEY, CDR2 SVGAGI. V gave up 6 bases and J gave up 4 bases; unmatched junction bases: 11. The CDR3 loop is CASSYPAGGRSDTQYF. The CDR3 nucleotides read TGTGCCAGCAGCTACCCGGCGGGGGGGCGTTCAGATACGCAGTATTTT.

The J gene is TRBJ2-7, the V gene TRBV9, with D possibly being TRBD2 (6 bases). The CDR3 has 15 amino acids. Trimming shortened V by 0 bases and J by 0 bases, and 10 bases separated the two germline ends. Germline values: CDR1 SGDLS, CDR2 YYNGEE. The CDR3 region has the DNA TGTGCCAGCAGCGTAGGTGCGGGAAACTCCTACGAGCAGTACTTC. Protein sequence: CASSVGAGNSYEQYF.

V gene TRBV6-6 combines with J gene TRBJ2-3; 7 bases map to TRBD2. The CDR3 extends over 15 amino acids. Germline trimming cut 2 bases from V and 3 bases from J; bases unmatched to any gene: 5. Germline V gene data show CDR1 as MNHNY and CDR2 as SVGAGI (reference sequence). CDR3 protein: CASSYPGGLTDTQYF. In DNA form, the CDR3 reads TGTGCCAGCAGTTACCCCGGGGGGTTGACAGATACGCAGTATTTT.

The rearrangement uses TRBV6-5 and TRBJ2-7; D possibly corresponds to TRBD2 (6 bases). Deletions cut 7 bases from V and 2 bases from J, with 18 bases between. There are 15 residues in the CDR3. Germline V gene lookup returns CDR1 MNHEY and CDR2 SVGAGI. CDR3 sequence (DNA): TGTGCCAGCAATACTGCTGGAGGACTAACCTACGAGCAGTACTTC. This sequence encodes CASNTAGGLTYEQYF.

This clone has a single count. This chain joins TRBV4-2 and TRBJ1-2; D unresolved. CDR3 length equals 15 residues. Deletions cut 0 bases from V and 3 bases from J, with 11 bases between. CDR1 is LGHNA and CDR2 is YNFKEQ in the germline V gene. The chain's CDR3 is CASSQDRRTDYGYTF. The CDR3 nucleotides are TGTGCCAGCAGCCAAGATAGGAGGACGGACTATGGCTACACCTTC.

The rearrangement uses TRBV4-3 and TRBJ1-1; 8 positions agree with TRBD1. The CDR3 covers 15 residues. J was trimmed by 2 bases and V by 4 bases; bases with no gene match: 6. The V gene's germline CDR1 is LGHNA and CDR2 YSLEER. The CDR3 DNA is TGCGCCAGCAGCCGAGCCGGGACAGGTAACACTGAAGCTTTCTTT. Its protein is CASSRAGTGNTEAFF.

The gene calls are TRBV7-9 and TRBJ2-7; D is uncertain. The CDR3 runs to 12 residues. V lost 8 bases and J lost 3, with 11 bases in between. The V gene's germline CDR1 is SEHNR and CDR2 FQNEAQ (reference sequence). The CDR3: CASGNSFYEQYF. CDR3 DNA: TGTGCCAGCGGTAATAGCTTCTACGAGCAGTACTTC.

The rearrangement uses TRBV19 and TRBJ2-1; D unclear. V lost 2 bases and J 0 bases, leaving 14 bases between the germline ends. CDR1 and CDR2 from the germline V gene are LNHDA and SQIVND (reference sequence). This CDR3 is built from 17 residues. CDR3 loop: CASSIYPGYSSYNEQFF. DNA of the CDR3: TGTGCCAGTAGTATATACCCAGGCTACAGCTCCTACAATGAGCAGTTCTTC. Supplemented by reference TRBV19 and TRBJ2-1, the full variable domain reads DGGITQSPKYLFRKEGQNVTLSCEQNLNHDAMYWYRQDPGQGLRLIYYSQIVNDFQKGDIAEGYSVSREKKESFPLTVTSAQKNPTAFYLCASSIYPGYSSYNEQFFGPGTRLTVL.

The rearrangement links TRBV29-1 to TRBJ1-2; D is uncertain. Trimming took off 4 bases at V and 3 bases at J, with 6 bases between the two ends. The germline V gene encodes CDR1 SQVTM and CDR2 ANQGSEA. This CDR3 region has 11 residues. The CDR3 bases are TGCAGCGTTGGACATGACTATGGCTACACCTTC. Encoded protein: CSVGHDYGYTF.

The CDR3 coding sequence is TGTGCCAGCAGCTTAGACCCGCCGGCCAGCGGGGGGGAGACCCAGTACTTC. As protein: CASSLDPPASGGETQYF. The rearrangement links TRBV7-2 to TRBJ2-5; TRBD2 aligns across 9 bases. CDR1 SGHTA and CDR2 FQGNSA come from the germline V gene. This CDR3 is built from 17 residues. V lost 1 base to trimming and J lost 5 bases; unmatched junction nucleotides: 11.

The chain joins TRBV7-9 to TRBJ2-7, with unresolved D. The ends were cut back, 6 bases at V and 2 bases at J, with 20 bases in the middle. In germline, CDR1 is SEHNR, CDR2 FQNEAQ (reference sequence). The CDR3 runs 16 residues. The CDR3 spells CASSLGSRTPPYEQYF. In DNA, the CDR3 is TGTGCCAGCAGTCTCGGTTCTCGTACCCCGCCCTACGAGCAGTACTTC.

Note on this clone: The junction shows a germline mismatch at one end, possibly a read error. This chain's CDR3 is CSVEGAGGPYNEQFF. The CDR3 DNA follows: TGCAGCGTAGAAGGAGCGGGGGGGCCGTACAATGAGCAGTTCTTC. The chain is built from TRBV29-1 and TRBJ2-1; 10 bases match TRBD2. CDR3 length: 15 amino acids. Looked up from germline, CDR1 is SQVTM and CDR2 is ANQGSEA.